This T cell receptor beta chain was identified during a study of blood T cell repertoires in COVID-19. On the study more broadly: Sample material is recorded as cDNA or gDNA derived from T cells, B-cell-depleted T cells, or PBMCs.

Profiling relied on immunoSEQ multiplex PCR, and the TCRdb table lists in-frame clones only, not all of them. Altogether approximately 88,000 clones are present, 65% to 80% being singletons, with the ten largest covering roughly 50%. Germline values: CDR1 KGHDR, CDR2 SFDVKD. The CDR3 contains 16 residues. V dropped 3 bases and J dropped 4 bases, with 14 bases sitting between them. Material: peripheral blood. The chain employs TRBV24-1 and TRBJ2-2; D perhaps matches TRBD2 (6 bases). The source is a human donor in a cohort sampled during active COVID-19. CDR3 amino acids: CATSDGASALTGELFF. The CDR3 DNA reads as TGTGCCACCAGTGATGGGGCTAGCGCACTCACCGGGGAGCTGTTTTTT.